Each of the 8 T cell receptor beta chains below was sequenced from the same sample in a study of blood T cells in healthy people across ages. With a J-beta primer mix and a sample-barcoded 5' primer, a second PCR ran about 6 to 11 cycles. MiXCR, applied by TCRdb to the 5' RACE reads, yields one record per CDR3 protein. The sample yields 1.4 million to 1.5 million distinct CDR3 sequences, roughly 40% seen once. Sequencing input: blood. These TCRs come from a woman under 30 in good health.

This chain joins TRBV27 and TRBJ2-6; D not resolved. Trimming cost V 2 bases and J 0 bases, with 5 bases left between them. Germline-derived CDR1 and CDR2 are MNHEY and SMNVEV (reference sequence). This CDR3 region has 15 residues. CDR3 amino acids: CASSLAISGANVLTF. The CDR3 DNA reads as TGTGCCAGCAGTTTAGCAATCTCTGGGGCCAACGTCCTGACTTTC.

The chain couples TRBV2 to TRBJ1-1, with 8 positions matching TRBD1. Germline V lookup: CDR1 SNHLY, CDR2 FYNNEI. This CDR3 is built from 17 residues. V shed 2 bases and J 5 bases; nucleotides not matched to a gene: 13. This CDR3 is CASSETPQGALGTEAFF. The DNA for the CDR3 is TGTGCCAGCAGTGAAACCCCGCAGGGGGCCCTGGGGACTGAAGCTTTCTTT.

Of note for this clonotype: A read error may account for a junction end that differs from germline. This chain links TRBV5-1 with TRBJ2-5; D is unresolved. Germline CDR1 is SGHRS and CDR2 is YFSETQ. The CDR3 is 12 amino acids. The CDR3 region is CASSFPPETRYF. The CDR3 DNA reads TGCGCCAGCAGCTTTCCCCCAGAGACCCGGTACTTC.

The CDR3 region is CASSLRGGGSSYEQYF. For the CDR3, the DNA is TGTGCCAGCAGCCTCCGGGGGGGAGGGAGCTCCTACGAGCAGTACTTC. This chain connects TRBV7-2 to TRBJ2-7; TRBD2 matches 8 bases. With V trimmed by 5 bases and J by 0 bases, 9 bases remained unmatched. Per germline, CDR1 SGHTA and CDR2 FQGNSA. There are 16 residues in the CDR3.

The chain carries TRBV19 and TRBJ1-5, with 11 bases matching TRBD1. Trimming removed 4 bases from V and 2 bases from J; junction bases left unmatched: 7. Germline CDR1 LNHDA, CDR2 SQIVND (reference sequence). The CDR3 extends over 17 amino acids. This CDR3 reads CASSRSPGQGGNQPQHF. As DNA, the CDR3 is TGTGCCAGTAGTAGAAGCCCGGGACAGGGGGGCAATCAGCCCCAGCATTTT.

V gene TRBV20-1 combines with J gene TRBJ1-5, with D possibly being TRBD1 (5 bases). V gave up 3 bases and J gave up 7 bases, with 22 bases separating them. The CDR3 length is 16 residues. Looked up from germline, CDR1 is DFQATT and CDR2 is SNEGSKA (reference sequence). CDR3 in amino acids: CSASQPFRAGSQPQHF. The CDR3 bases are TGCAGTGCTAGCCAGCCCTTCAGGGCGGGCAGCCAGCCCCAGCATTTT.

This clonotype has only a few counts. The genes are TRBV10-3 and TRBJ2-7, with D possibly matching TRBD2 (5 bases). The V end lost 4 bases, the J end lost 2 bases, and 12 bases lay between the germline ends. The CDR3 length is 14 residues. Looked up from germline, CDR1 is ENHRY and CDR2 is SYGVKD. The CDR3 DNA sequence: TGTGCCATCAGTGGGACTGAGCGAACCTACGAGCAGTACTTC. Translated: CAISGTERTYEQYF.

The CDR3 region is CASSSIGLAGLTDTQYF. CDR3 DNA sequence: TGTGCCAGCAGTTCCATCGGACTAGCGGGTCTCACAGATACGCAGTATTTT. This chain connects TRBV7-9 to TRBJ2-3; 11 bases line up with TRBD2. The CDR3 sequence is 17 residues long. Germline V gives CDR1 SEHNR, CDR2 FQNEAQ (reference sequence). The V and J ends lost 6 bases and 2 bases, in that order; junction bases with no gene match: 10.